Sequencing of this TCR beta chain was carried out in a study of shared clonotypes between healthy human individuals. Regarding the study as a whole: The study drew on few donors, limiting represented genetic and exposure-history diversity. Clonotypes not shared had lower generation probabilities than those common to all four donors.

As regards this clone: Its matching antigen is unknown.

CDR3 length: 13 residues. V shed 7 bases, J shed 1 base, and the junction held 3 bases outside the gene matches. Germline V gene lookup returns CDR1 MGHDK and CDR2 SYGVNS. Repertoires were generated with immunoSEQ multiplex PCR, while TCRdb's copy carries only in-frame clones and drops some. Counted here are more than 600,000 clones, about 91% occurring once; the ten biggest clones make up approximately 25%. Naive CD8 cells lacked CD45RO, underwent positive selection for CCR7 and left out terminally differentiated effector memory CD45RA+ cells. Donors included only healthy HIV-negative adults lacking recent acute infections or vaccinations. Nashville, Tennessee was home to all donors, each a Caucasian adult.

Material: naive CD8+ T cells sorted from blood. The chain carries TRBV25-1 and TRBJ2-7; TRBD1 matches 8 bases. This clonotype was sampled from a man younger than 45 in good health. This chain's CDR3 is CASKGDRSYEQYF. CDR3 nucleotides: TGTGCCAGCAAAGGGGACAGGTCCTACGAGCAGTACTTC.